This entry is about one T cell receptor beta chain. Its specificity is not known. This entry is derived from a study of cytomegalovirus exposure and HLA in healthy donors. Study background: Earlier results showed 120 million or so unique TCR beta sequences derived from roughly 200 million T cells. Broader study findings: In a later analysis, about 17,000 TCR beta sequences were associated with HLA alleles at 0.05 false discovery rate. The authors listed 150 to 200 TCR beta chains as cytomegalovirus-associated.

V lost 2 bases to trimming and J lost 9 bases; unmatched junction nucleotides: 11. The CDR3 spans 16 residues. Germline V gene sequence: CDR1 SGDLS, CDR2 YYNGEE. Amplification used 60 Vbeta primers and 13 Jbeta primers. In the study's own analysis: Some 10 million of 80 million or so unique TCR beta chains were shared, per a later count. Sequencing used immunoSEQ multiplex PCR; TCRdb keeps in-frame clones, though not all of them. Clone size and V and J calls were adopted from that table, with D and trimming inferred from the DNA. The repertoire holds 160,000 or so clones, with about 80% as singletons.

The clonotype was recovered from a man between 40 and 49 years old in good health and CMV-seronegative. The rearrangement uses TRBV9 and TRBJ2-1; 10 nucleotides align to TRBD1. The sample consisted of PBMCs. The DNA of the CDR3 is TGTGCCAGCAGCGTGTTATCCGGGACAGGGGACGGTGAGCAGTTCTTC. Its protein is CASSVLSGTGDGEQFF.